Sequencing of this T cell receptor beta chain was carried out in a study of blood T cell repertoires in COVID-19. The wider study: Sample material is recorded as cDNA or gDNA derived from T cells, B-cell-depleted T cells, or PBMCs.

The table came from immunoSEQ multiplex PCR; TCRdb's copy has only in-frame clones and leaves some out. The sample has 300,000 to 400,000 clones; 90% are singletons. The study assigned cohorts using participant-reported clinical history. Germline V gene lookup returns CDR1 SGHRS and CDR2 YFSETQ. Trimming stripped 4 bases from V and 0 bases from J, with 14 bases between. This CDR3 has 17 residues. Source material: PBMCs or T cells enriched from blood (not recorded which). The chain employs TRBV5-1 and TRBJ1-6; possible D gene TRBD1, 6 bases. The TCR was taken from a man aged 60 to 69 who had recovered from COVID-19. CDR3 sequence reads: CASSPTAGASYNSPLHF. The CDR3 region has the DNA TGCGCCAGCAGCCCTACCGCGGGGGCCTCCTATAATTCACCCCTCCACTTT.